What follows are 27 T cell receptor beta chains derived from one specimen sequenced in a study of spatial heterogeneity in lung cancer. Specified time point: sample taken at primary tumor resection. Whole RNA from tumor, nontumor lung or frozen PBMC was sequenced unsorted. TCRdb processed the 5' RACE reads anew with MiXCR; each CDR3 protein has one entry. The table lists around 8,000 distinct CDR3 sequences, approximately 8.6% of them singletons. Sequencing used PBMCs, obtained at surgery. All receptors derive from a male donor with early-stage non-small cell lung cancer.

This clonotype was counted at least ten times. This beta chain is an off-target read within a library intended for alpha chains, so its frequency means little. This chain links TRBV12-3 or TRBV12-4 with TRBJ2-1; 10 bases are a match to TRBD2. The length of the CDR3 is 18 residues. Trimming took 3 bases from V and 7 from J; bases not matched to a gene: 15. This CDR3 is CASSFEGLAGGSTNEQFF. CDR3 DNA sequence: TGTGCCAGCAGTTTTGAGGGCTTAGCGGGAGGAAGTACTAATGAGCAGTTCTTC.

As for this clonotype: This beta chain appears as a stray read in a library generated for alpha chains; its size is not informative. The genes are TRBV13 and TRBJ2-1; TRBD2 aligns across 9 bases. V lost 1 base to trimming and J lost 6 bases; unmatched junction nucleotides: 4. Germline assignment: CDR1 PRHDT and CDR2 FYEKMQ (reference sequence). This CDR3 is built from 15 residues. CDR3 sequence: CASSLVAGGGNEQFF. CDR3 nucleotide sequence: TGTGCCAGCAGCTTAGTCGCGGGAGGGGGCAATGAGCAGTTCTTC.

This clonotype was detected many times. This beta chain came through as a stray read in a library set up for alpha chains, and its size says little. The V call is TRBV20-1, the J call TRBJ2-7; TRBD1 matches 8 bases. The V and J ends lost 3 bases and 7 bases, in that order; junction bases with no gene match: 14. CDR1 DFQATT and CDR2 SNEGSKA come from the germline V gene (reference sequence). The CDR3 length is 15 residues. The CDR3 coding sequence is TGCAGTGCTAGGAAACAGGGGGGTTCCTTAGGTGAGCAGTACTTC. Protein: CSARKQGGSLGEQYF.

Turning to this clonotype: Little can be read into the size of this beta chain, an off-target read in a library designed for alpha chains. The chain uses TRBV7-8 and TRBJ2-1, with TRBD2 identical over 7 bases. Per germline, CDR1 SGHVS and CDR2 FQNEAQ. The CDR3 has 15 amino acids. V lost 1 base to trimming and J lost 9 bases; unmatched junction nucleotides: 9. CDR3 residues: CASSLVWAGVGEQFF. In DNA, the CDR3 is TGTGCCAGCAGCTTAGTATGGGCGGGAGTTGGTGAGCAGTTCTTC.

Concerning this clonotype: This beta chain is an off-target read within a library intended for alpha chains, so its frequency means little. This rearrangement joins TRBV12-2 to TRBJ2-7. TRBV12-2 is designated a pseudogene. CDR3 size: 13 residues. This CDR3 is CASRSHPTYEQYF. In DNA form, the CDR3 reads TGTGCAAGTCGCTCGCACCCCACCTACGAGCAGTACTTC.

The sample holds many counts of this clonotype. The library was designed around alpha chains, so this beta chain is a stray read whose abundance carries little weight. J is TRBJ1-1 and V is TRBV4-3; D uncertain. CDR1 LGHNA and CDR2 YSLEER come from the germline V gene. The CDR3 has 15 amino acids. Trimming took off 0 bases at V and 3 bases at J, with 11 bases between the two ends. The CDR3 nucleotides read TGCGCCAGCAGCCAAGACGGCGGCGGGGACACTGAAGCTTTCTTT. Translated, it gives CASSQDGGGDTEAFF.

This clonotype came up many times. This beta chain is an off-target read within a library intended for alpha chains, so its frequency means little. The chain links TRBV19 to TRBJ1-5; 8 bases match TRBD1. Germline loops: CDR1 LNHDA, CDR2 SQIVND (reference sequence). Trimming at V came to 7 bases and at J to 1 base, leaving 9 bases not matched to a gene. This CDR3 spans 16 amino acids. In DNA, the CDR3 is TGTGCCAGTAACCGGGCAGGGGGCTGGAGCAATCAGCCCCAGCATTTT. Translated, it gives CASNRAGGWSNQPQHF.

This clonotype came up many times. This beta chain is an off-target read within a library intended for alpha chains, so its frequency means little. The chain combines TRBV30 with TRBJ2-7, with D uncertain. Trimming stripped 0 bases from V and 3 bases from J, with 6 bases between. The CDR3 runs 12 residues. Germline CDR1 reads GTSNPN; CDR2 reads SVGIG (reference sequence). The DNA for the CDR3 is TGTGCCTGGAGTGTACCCGGCTACGAGCAGTACTTC. Its protein product is CAWSVPGYEQYF.

This clonotype came up many times. Since the library was made to target alpha chains, this beta chain is a stray read and its abundance is not meaningful. V is TRBV6-2 or TRBV6-3 and J is TRBJ2-1; D perhaps matches TRBD1 (6 bases). V lost 5 bases and J lost 6, with 8 bases in between. This CDR3 contains 12 residues. Germline V gene lookup returns CDR1 MNHEY and CDR2 SVGEGT. This CDR3 reads CASSTGFNEQFF. The CDR3 DNA follows: TGTGCCAGCAGTACAGGGTTCAATGAGCAGTTCTTC.

This clonotype is labeled as medium-sized (0.01 to 0.1%). This beta chain came through as a stray read in a library set up for alpha chains, and its size says little. The V and J genes are TRBV7-8 and TRBJ2-1; D ambiguous. This CDR3 region has 17 residues. V lost 10 bases to trimming and J lost 4 bases, with 26 bases between them. Germline V lookup: CDR1 SGHVS, CDR2 FQNEAQ. This CDR3 reads CATASRALGVKYNEQFF. The CDR3 DNA is TGTGCCACCGCGTCTAGAGCCCTAGGAGTTAAGTACAATGAGCAGTTCTTC.

This clonotype was observed many times. Being off target in a library aimed at alpha chains, this beta chain has a size of little meaning. The V gene is TRBV18, the J gene TRBJ1-1; D uncertain. This CDR3 is 13 amino acids long. Germline V lookup: CDR1 KGHSH, CDR2 LQKENI. Deletions cut 5 bases from V and 1 base from J, with 8 bases between. The DNA for the CDR3 is TGTGCCAGCTCAAAAACAGAGAACACTGAAGCTTTCTTT. Translating gives CASSKTENTEAFF.

This clonotype has ten or more counts. This beta chain is an unintended read in a library built for alpha chains; its size means little. The chain combines TRBV29-1 with TRBJ2-2; D unclear. The germline gives CDR1 SQVTM, CDR2 ANQGSEA. V was trimmed by 3 bases and J by 5 bases, leaving 13 bases between them. The CDR3 contains 14 residues. CDR3 DNA: TGCAGCGTTGACCTAAGCGTGGGGACCGGGGAGCTGTTTTTT. It codes for CSVDLSVGTGELFF.

Regarding this clonotype: The library was designed around alpha chains, so this beta chain is a stray read whose abundance carries little weight. The V and J genes are TRBV11-2 and TRBJ2-5, with 9 positions matching TRBD2. The germline CDR1 and CDR2 sequences are SGHAT and FQNNGV. Trimming removed 7 bases from V and 5 bases from J; junction bases left unmatched: 8. The CDR3 is 14 residues long. The CDR3 protein is CASTAPGLAETQYF. The CDR3 region has the DNA TGTGCCAGCACCGCGCCCGGACTAGCGGAGACCCAGTACTTC.

This clonotype was counted ten times or more. This beta chain appears as a stray read in a library generated for alpha chains; its size is not informative. This chain connects TRBV27 to TRBJ2-2; no reliable D call. CDR1 is MNHEY and CDR2 is SMNVEV in the germline V gene (reference sequence). Trimming took off 5 bases at V and 2 bases at J, with 15 bases between the two ends. This CDR3 has 16 residues. The CDR3 sequence is CASSLIEALNTGELFF. The CDR3 nucleotides are TGTGCCAGCAGTCTAATAGAGGCTCTAAACACCGGGGAGCTGTTTTTT.

The table lists this clonotype with many counts. The library was designed around alpha chains, so this beta chain is a stray read whose abundance carries little weight. V usage is TRBV14 and J usage is TRBJ2-5, with D possibly TRBD2 on 6 matching bases. This CDR3 has 13 amino acids. From germline, CDR1 is SGHDN and CDR2 FVKESK. The V gene lost 4 bases and the J gene lost 2 bases, with 8 bases spanning the gap. The DNA of the CDR3 is TGTGCCAGCAGCCGAGGACTACAAGAGACCCAGTACTTC. Its protein is CASSRGLQETQYF.

This clonotype was seen many times. This beta chain turned up in a library designed for alpha chains; as an off-target read, its abundance says little. The chain links TRBV7-9 to TRBJ1-3, with D possibly being TRBD1 (5 bases). This CDR3 has 19 amino acids. Germline CDR1 and CDR2: SEHNR and FQNEAQ (reference sequence). V lost 1 base and J 0 bases, leaving 19 bases between the germline ends. CDR3 region: CASSLGGRGPLSSGNTIYF. The CDR3 DNA sequence: TGTGCCAGCAGCTTAGGGGGACGGGGCCCACTGAGCTCTGGAAACACCATATATTTT. Full variable domain (remainder filled in from reference TRBV7-9 and TRBJ1-3): DTGVSQNPRHKITKRGQNVTFRCDPISEHNRLYWYRQTLGQGPEFLTYFQNEAQLEKSRLLSDRFSAERPKGSFSTLEIQRTEQGDSAMYLCASSLGGRGPLSSGNTIYFGEGSWLTVV.

In the case of this clonotype: This beta chain came through as a stray read in a library set up for alpha chains, and its size says little. The rearrangement links TRBV24-1 to TRBJ2-6; possibly TRBD1 for D (6 bases). The CDR3 has 16 amino acids. V lost 4 bases and J lost 1, with 10 bases in between. Germline CDR1 KGHDR, CDR2 SFDVKD. CDR3 bases: TGTGCCACCAGTGACGGTGACAGGTCTGGGGCCAACGTCCTGACTTTC. It specifies CATSDGDRSGANVLTF.

A remark on this clonotype: No conserved phenylalanine or tryptophan is present at the end of the CDR3, so a read error is the likely explanation. The library was prepared for alpha chains; this beta chain is a stray read, so its frequency means little. This sequence joins TRBV10-3 and TRBJ2-5, with 8 bases aligning to TRBD2. V dropped 3 bases and J dropped 5; count of bases not matched to a gene: 5. This CDR3 region has 14 residues. Looked up from germline, CDR1 is ENHRY and CDR2 is SYGVKD. The CDR3 sequence: CAISESGSLETQYS. The DNA of the CDR3 is TGTGCCATCAGTGAAAGCGGGAGCTTGGAGACCCAGTACTCC.

Concerning this clonotype itself: This beta chain is off target for a library built for alpha chains, so its abundance means little. The chain is built from TRBV24-1 and TRBJ2-1, with 8 bases fitting TRBD1. The CDR3 is made up of 17 amino acids. Germline-derived CDR1 and CDR2 are KGHDR and SFDVKD. The V and J ends lost 3 bases and 3 bases, in that order; junction bases with no gene match: 9. The CDR3 loop reads CATSDLTRGLFYNEQFF. The CDR3 bases are TGTGCCACCAGTGATCTAACCAGGGGGCTTTTCTACAATGAGCAGTTCTTC.

This clonotype showed up many times. This beta chain is off target for a library built for alpha chains, so its abundance means little. The CDR3 DNA reads as TGCGCCAGCAGCTTGGGACAGGCTGACACTGAAGCTTTCTTT. This encodes CASSLGQADTEAFF. This chain uses TRBV5-1 with TRBJ1-1; weak D call: TRBD1 (6 bases). Per the germline V gene, CDR1 is SGHRS and CDR2 is YFSETQ. CDR3 length: 14 residues. The V end lost 0 bases, the J end lost 3 bases, and 9 bases lay between the germline ends.

This clonotype was recorded at least ten times. This beta chain came through as a stray read in a library set up for alpha chains, and its size says little. J is TRBJ2-7 and V is TRBV20-1; no clear D gene. V shed 3 bases and J shed 1 base, with 7 bases lying between them. CDR1 and CDR2 (germline): DFQATT, SNEGSKA (reference sequence). The CDR3 spans 12 residues. The CDR3 here is CSASDHSYEQYF. The CDR3 coding sequence is TGCAGTGCTAGTGACCATTCCTACGAGCAGTACTTC.

Many counts were recorded for this clonotype. Since it is a stray read in a library aimed at alpha chains, this beta chain has a size that is not meaningful. The gene calls are TRBV7-6 and TRBJ1-5, with TRBD1 as a possible D gene (5 bases). V lost 5 bases and J 4 bases, leaving 12 bases between the germline ends. CDR1 is SGHVS, CDR2 FNYEAQ, per germline. The CDR3 contains 14 residues. The CDR3: CASSETGVNQPQHF. The CDR3 DNA follows: TGTGCCAGCAGCGAAACGGGGGTTAATCAGCCCCAGCATTTT. The complete variable domain, with remaining parts taken from reference TRBV7-6 and TRBJ1-5, reads GAGVSQSPRYKVTKRGQDVALRCDPISGHVSLYWYRQALGQGPEFLTYFNYEAQQDKSGLPNDRFSAERPEGSISTLTIQRTEQRDSAMYRCASSETGVNQPQHFGDGTRLSIL.

This clonotype was seen many times. This beta chain is an unintended read in a library built for alpha chains; its size means little. For the CDR3, the DNA is TGTGCCAGCAGCGGGGGTTCGTTAGCGGGAGCCCTGGATGAGCAGTTCTTC. Its translation: CASSGGSLAGALDEQFF. The chain has TRBV12-3 or TRBV12-4 and TRBJ2-1, with 9 nucleotides matching TRBD2. The trim removed 6 bases at V and 8 bases at J, leaving 17 bases unmatched. The length of the CDR3 is 17 residues.

The sample holds many counts of this clonotype. This beta chain is off target for a library built for alpha chains, so its abundance means little. The rearrangement joins TRBV6-5 to TRBJ2-6, with D possibly matching TRBD1 (5 bases). The CDR3 spans 15 residues. Germline lookup yields CDR1 MNHEY and CDR2 SVGAGI. V shed 6 bases and J shed 3 bases, with 12 bases lying between them. In DNA, the CDR3 is TGTGCCAGCAGATCCCAGGGTGGTGGGGCCAACGTCCTGACTTTC. Its translation is CASRSQGGGANVLTF.

Turning to this clonotype: A read error may produce the germline difference seen at one junction end. Found in a library prepared for alpha chains, this beta chain is an off-target read, and its abundance has little meaning. The gene calls are TRBV29-1 and TRBJ1-5; no firm D call. The CDR3 totals 15 residues. Germline assignment: CDR1 SQVTM and CDR2 ANQGSEA. The DNA of the CDR3 is TGCAGCGTTGCCCTTTCGACAAATAGCAATCAGCCCCGGCATTTT. Its protein is CSVALSTNSNQPRHF.

At least ten counts were recorded for this clonotype. Being off target in a library aimed at alpha chains, this beta chain has a size of little meaning. This chain connects TRBV11-1 to TRBJ2-1; 10 bases match TRBD2. There are 18 residues in the CDR3. Losses at the gene ends were 8 bases for V and 8 bases for J; bases not matched to a gene: 21. The germline V gene has CDR1 SGHAT and CDR2 FQDESV (reference sequence). The CDR3 loop is CASVLKREGYLMGDEQFF. CDR3 DNA sequence: TGTGCCAGCGTCCTAAAGCGGGAGGGCTACTTGATGGGGGATGAGCAGTTCTTC.

The table lists this clonotype with many counts. This beta chain appears as a stray read in a library generated for alpha chains; its size is not informative. The chain carries TRBV20-1 and TRBJ2-7, with 8 bases aligning to TRBD2. The CDR3 loop spans 16 amino acids. V dropped 5 bases and J dropped 0; count of bases not matched to a gene: 12. CDR1 and CDR2 (germline): DFQATT, SNEGSKA (reference sequence). The CDR3 spells CSAGVGLAGSSYEQYF. CDR3 in DNA: TGCAGTGCTGGGGTGGGGTTAGCGGGAAGCTCCTACGAGCAGTACTTC.